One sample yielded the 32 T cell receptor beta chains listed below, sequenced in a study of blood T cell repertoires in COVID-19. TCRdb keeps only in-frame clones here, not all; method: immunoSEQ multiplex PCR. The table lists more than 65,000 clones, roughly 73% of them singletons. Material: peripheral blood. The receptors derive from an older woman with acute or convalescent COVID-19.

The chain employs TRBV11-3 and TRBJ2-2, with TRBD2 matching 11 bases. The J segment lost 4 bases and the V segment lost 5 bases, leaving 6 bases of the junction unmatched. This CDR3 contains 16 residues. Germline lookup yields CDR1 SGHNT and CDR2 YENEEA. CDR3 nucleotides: TGTGCCAGCAGCGTAGCGGGGGGGCCAGCCACCGGGGAGCTGTTTTTT. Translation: CASSVAGGPATGELFF. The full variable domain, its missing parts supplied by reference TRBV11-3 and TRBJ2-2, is EAGVVQSPRYKIIEKKQPVAFWCNPISGHNTLYWYLQNLGQGPELLIRYENEEAVDDSQLPKDRFSAERLKGVDSTLKIQPAELGDSAVYLCASSVAGGPATGELFFGEGSRLTVL.

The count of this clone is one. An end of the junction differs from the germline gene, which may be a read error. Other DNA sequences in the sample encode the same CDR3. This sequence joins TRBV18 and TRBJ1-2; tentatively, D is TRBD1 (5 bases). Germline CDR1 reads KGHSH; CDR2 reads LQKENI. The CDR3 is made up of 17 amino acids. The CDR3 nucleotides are TGTGCCAGCTCACCACGGGCTAAAAATGACAGAACAAATGGCTATACCTTC. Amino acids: CASSPRAKNDRTNGYTF. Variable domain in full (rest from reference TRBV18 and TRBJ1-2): NAGVMQNPRHLVRRRGQEARLRCSPMKGHSHVYWYRQLPEEGLKFMVYLQKENIIDESGMPKERFSAEFPKEGPSILRIQQVVRGDSAAYFCASSPRAKNDRTNGYTFGSGTRLTVV.

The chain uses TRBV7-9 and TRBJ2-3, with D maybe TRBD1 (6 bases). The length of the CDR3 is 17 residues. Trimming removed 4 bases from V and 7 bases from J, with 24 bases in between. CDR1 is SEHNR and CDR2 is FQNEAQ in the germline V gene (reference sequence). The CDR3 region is CASSSDSGHLASYTQYF. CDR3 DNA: TGTGCCAGCAGCTCAGACTCGGGACATCTGGCCTCTTATACGCAGTATTTT.

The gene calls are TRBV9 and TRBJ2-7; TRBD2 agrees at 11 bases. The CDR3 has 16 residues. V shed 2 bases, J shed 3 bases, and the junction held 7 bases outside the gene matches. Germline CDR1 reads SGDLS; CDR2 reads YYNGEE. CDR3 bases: TGTGCCAGCAGCGTCTCCGGGACTAGCGGACACTACGAGCAGTACTTC. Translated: CASSVSGTSGHYEQYF. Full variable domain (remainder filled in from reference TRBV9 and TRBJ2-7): DSGVTQTPKHLITATGQRVTLRCSPRSGDLSVYWYQQSLDQGLQFLIQYYNGEERAKGNILERFSAQQFPDLHSELNLSSLELGDSALYFCASSVSGTSGHYEQYFGPGTRLTVT.

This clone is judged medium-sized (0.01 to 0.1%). The CDR3 DNA is TGTGCCAGCAGTCAACAGGGTCCGGTAGCCAAAAACATTCAGTACTTC. Translating it yields CASSQQGPVAKNIQYF. The chain couples TRBV6-6 to TRBJ2-4; weak D call: TRBD1 (6 bases). This CDR3 has 16 amino acids. Germline lookup yields CDR1 MNHNY and CDR2 SVGAGI (reference sequence). V lost 5 bases, J lost 0 bases, and 14 bases lay in between.

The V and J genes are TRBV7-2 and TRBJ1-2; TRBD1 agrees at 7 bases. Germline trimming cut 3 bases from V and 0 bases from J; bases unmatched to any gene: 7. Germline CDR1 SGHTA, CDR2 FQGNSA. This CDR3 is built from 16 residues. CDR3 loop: CASSLVPRGSNYGYTF. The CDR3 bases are TGTGCCAGCAGCTTGGTGCCCAGGGGGTCTAACTATGGCTACACCTTC.

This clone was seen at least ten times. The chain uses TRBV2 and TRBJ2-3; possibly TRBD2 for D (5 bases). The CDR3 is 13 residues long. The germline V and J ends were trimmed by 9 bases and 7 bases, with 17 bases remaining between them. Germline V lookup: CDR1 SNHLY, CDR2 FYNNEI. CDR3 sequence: CASEDWRANTQYF. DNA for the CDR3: TGTGCCAGTGAAGATTGGCGGGCAAATACGCAGTATTTT.

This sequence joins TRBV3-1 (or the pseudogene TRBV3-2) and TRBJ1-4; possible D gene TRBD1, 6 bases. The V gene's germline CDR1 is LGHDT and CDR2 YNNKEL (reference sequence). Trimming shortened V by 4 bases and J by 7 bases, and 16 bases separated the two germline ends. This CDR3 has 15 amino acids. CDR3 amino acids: CASSPRQARGEKLFF. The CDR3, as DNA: TGTGCCAGCAGCCCGAGACAGGCTAGGGGTGAAAAACTGTTTTTT.

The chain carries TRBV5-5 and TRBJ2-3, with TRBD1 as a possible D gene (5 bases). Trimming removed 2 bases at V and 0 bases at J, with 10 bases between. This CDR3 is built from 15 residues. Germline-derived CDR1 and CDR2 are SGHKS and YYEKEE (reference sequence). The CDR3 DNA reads TGTGCCAGCAGCTTAGGGGTTGGTAGCACAGATACGCAGTATTTT. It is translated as CASSLGVGSTDTQYF.

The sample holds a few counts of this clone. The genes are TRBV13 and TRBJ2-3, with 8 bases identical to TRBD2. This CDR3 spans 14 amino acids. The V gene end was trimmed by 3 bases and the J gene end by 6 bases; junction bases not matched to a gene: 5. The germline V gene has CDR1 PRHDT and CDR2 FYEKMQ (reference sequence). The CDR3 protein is CASSFGTSGDTQYF. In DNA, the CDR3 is TGTGCCAGCAGCTTCGGGACTAGTGGTGATACGCAGTATTTT.

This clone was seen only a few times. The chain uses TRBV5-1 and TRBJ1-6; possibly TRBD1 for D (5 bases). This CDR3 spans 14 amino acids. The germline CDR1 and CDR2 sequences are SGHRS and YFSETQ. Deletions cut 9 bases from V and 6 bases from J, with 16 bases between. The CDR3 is CATGAGGANSPLHF. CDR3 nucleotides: TGCGCCACCGGAGCGGGGGGTGCTAATTCACCCCTCCACTTT.

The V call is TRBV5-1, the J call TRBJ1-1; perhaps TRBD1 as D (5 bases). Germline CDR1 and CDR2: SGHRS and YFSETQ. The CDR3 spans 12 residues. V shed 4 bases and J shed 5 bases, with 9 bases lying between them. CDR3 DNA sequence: TGCGCCAGCAGCCGGGAGGGGACTGAAGCTTTCTTT. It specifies CASSREGTEAFF.

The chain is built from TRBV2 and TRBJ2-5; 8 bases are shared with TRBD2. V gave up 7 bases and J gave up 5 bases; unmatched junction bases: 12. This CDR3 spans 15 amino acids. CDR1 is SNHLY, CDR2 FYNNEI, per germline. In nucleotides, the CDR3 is TGTGCCAGCAAGGTGACCGGGACTAGTGGGGAGACCCAGTACTTC. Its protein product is CASKVTGTSGETQYF. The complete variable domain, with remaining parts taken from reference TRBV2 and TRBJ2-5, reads EPEVTQTPSHQVTQMGQEVILRCVPISNHLYFYWYRQILGQKVEFLVSFYNNEISEKSEIFDDQFSVERPDGSNFTLKIRSTKLEDSAMYFCASKVTGTSGETQYFGPGTRLLVL.

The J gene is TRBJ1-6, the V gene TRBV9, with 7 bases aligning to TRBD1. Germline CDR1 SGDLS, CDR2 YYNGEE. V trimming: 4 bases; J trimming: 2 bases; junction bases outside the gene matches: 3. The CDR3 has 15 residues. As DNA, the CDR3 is TGTGCCAGCAGCATAGGACAGGCCTATAATTCACCCCTCCACTTT. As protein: CASSIGQAYNSPLHF.

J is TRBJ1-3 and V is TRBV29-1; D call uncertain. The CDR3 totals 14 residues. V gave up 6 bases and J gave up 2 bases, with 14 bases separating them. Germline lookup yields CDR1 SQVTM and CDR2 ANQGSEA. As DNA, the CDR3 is TGCAGCGTCGAACTACAGAGTCCTGGAAACACCATATATTTT. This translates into CSVELQSPGNTIYF.

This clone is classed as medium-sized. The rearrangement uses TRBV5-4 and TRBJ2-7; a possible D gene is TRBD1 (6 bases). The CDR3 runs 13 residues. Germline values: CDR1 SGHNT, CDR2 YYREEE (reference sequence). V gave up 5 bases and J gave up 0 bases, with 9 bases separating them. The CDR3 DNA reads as TGTGCCAGCAGGTCAGGGGCCTCCTACGAGCAGTACTTC. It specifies CASRSGASYEQYF. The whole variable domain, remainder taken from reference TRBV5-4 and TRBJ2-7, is ETGVTQSPTHLIKTRGQQVTLRCSSQSGHNTVSWYQQALGQGPQFIFQYYREEENGRGNFPPRFSGLQFPNYSSELNVNALELDDSALYLCASRSGASYEQYFGPGTRLTVT.

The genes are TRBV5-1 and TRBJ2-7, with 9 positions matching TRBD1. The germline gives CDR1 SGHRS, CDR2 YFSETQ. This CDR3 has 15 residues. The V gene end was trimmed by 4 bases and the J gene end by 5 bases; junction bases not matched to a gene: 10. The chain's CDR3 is CASSTTGTGIHEQYF. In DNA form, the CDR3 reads TGCGCCAGCAGCACAACCGGGACAGGGATCCACGAGCAGTACTTC.

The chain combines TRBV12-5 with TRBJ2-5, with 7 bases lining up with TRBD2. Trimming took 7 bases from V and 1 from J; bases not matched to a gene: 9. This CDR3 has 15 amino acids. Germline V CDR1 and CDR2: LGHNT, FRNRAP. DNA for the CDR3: TGTGCTAGTGCCACGCAGCGGGGAATCCAAGAGACCCAGTACTTC. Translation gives CASATQRGIQETQYF.

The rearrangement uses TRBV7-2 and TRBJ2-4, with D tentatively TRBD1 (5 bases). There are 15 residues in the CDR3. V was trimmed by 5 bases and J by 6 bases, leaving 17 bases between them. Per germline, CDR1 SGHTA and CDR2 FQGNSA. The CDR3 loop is CASSPQGGLVNIQYF. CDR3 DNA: TGTGCCAGCAGCCCCCAGGGTGGGTTGGTAAACATTCAGTACTTC. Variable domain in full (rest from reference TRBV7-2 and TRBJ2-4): GAGVSQSPSNKVTEKGKDVELRCDPISGHTALYWYRQSLGQGLEFLIYFQGNSAPDKSGLPSDRFSAERTGGSVSTLTIQRTQQEDSAVYLCASSPQGGLVNIQYFGAGTRLSVL.

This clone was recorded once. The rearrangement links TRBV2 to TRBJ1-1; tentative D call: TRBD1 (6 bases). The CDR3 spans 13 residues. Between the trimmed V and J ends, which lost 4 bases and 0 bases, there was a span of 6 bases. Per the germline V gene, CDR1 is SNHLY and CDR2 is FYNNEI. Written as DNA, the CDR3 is TGTGCCAGCAGTGGGGGGCTGAACACTGAAGCTTTCTTT. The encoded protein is CASSGGLNTEAFF.

In DNA form, the CDR3 reads TGTGCCAGCTCACTCAAGACTTCCGGGAACACTGAAGCTTTCTTT. Protein product: CASSLKTSGNTEAFF. This chain uses TRBV18 with TRBJ1-1; D gene uncertain. Germline V gives CDR1 KGHSH, CDR2 LQKENI. The V gene lost 4 bases and the J gene lost 1 base, with 13 bases spanning the gap. CDR3 length: 15 residues.

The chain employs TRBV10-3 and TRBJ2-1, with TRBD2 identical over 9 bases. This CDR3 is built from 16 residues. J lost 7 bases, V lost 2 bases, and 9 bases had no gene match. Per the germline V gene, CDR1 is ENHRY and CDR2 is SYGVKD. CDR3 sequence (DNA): TGTGCCATCAGTGAGATGACTAGCGGAGCGCCAAATGAGCAGTTCTTC. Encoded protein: CAISEMTSGAPNEQFF.

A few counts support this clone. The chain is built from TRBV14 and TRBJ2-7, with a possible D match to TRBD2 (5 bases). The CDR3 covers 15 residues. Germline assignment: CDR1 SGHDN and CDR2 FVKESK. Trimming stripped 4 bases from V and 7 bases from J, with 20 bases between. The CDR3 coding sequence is TGTGCCAGCAGCCCAGCAGCTGGCGGAGGTACGGAGCAGTACTTC. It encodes CASSPAAGGGTEQYF.

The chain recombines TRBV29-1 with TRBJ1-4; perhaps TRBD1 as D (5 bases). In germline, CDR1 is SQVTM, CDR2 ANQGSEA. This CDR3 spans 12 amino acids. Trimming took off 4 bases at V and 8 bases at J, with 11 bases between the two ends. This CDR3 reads CSVGQGSEKLFF. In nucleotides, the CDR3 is TGCAGCGTTGGGCAGGGTTCGGAAAAACTGTTTTTT.

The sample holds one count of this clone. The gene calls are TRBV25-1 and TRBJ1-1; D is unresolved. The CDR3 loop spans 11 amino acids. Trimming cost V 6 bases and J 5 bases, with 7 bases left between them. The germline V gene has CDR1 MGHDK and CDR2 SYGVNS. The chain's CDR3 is CASSEITEAFF. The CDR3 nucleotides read TGTGCCAGCAGCGAGATTACTGAAGCTTTCTTT.

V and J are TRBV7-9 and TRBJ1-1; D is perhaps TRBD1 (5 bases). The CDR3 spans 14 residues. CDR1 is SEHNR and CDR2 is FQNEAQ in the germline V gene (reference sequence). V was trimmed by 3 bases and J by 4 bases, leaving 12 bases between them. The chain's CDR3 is CASSFEGALTEAFF. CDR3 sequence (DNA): TGTGCCAGCAGCTTCGAAGGGGCTCTCACTGAAGCTTTCTTT.

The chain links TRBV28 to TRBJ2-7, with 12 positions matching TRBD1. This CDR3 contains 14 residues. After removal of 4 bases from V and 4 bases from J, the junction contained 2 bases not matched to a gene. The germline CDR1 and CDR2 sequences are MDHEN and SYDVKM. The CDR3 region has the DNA TGTGCCAGCAGTTGGGACAGGGGGCCTTACGAGCAGTACTTC. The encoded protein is CASSWDRGPYEQYF.

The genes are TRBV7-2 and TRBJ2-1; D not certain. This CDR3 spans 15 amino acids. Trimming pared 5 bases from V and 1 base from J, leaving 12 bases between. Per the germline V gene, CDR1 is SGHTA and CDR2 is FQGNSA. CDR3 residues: CASSLGSSSYNEQFF. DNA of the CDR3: TGTGCCAGCAGCCTCGGGTCCTCTTCCTACAATGAGCAGTTCTTC. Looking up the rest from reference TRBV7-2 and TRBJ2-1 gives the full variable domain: GAGVSQSPSNKVTEKGKDVELRCDPISGHTALYWYRQSLGQGLEFLIYFQGNSAPDKSGLPSDRFSAERTGGSVSTLTIQRTQQEDSAVYLCASSLGSSSYNEQFFGPGTRLTVL.

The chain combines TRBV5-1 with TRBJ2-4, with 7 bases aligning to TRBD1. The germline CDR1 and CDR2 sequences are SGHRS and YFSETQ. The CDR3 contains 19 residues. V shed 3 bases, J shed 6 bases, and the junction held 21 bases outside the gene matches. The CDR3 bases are TGCGCCAGCAGCTCCCCCTCGACAGGGCCCGCGTCCCGGATAAACATTCAGTACTTC. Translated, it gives CASSSPSTGPASRINIQYF.

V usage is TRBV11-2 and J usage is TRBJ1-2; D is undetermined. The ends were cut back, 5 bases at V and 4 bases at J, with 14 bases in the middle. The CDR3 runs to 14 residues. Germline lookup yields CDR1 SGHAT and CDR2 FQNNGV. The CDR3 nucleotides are TGTGCCAGCAGCCATTCCAGGTCTGGCTATGGCTACACCTTC. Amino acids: CASSHSRSGYGYTF. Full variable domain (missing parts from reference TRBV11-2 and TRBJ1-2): EAGVAQSPRYKIIEKRQSVAFWCNPISGHATLYWYQQILGQGPKLLIQFQNNGVVDDSQLPKDRFSAERLKGVDSTLKIQPAKLEDSAVYLCASSHSRSGYGYTFGSGTRLTVV.

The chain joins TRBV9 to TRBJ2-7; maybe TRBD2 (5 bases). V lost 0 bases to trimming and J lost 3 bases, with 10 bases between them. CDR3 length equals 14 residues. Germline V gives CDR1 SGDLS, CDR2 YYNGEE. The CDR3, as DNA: TGTGCCAGCAGCGTAGGGCGGGCGAGCTACGAGCAGTACTTC. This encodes CASSVGRASYEQYF.

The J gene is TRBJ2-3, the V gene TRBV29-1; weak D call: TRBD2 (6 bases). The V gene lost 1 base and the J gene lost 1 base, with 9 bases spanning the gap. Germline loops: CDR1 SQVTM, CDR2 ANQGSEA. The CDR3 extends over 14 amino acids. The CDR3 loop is CSVEAGDRTDTQYF. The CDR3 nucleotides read TGCAGCGTTGAAGCGGGGGACCGCACAGATACGCAGTATTTT.